Presented here are 11 T cell receptor beta chains from one specimen sequenced in a study of control samples from healthy donors and cancer patients. TCRdb keeps only in-frame clones here, not all; method: immunoSEQ multiplex PCR. The sample has some 99,000 clones, around 89% seen once. Sequences were obtained from blood. Source of these receptors: a woman in her 50s in good health.

The chain joins TRBV18 to TRBJ1-6; D unclear. V was shortened by 2 bases and J by 7 bases, with 12 bases between the two germline ends. Germline V gene lookup returns CDR1 KGHSH and CDR2 LQKENI. The CDR3 has 15 amino acids. The CDR3 region has the DNA TGTGCCAGCTCACCAGGGGTTCGGTCCAATTCACCCCTCCACTTT. It specifies CASSPGVRSNSPLHF. Drawing the rest from reference TRBV18 and TRBJ1-6, the complete variable domain is NAGVMQNPRHLVRRRGQEARLRCSPMKGHSHVYWYRQLPEEGLKFMVYLQKENIIDESGMPKERFSAEFPKEGPSILRIQQVVRGDSAAYFCASSPGVRSNSPLHFGNGTRLTVT.

The rearrangement links TRBV5-5 to TRBJ2-3; TRBD1 is a possible D gene (6 bases). This CDR3 has 13 amino acids. Germline CDR1 is SGHKS and CDR2 is YYEKEE (reference sequence). The V and J ends lost 5 bases and 5 bases respectively, with 12 bases between them. The CDR3 loop reads CASRQRDKDTQYF. The DNA for the CDR3 is TGTGCCAGCAGACAGAGGGACAAAGATACGCAGTATTTT. Using reference TRBV5-5 and TRBJ2-3 for the parts outside the CDR3, the full variable domain is DAGVTQSPTHLIKTRGQQVTLRCSPISGHKSVSWYQQVLGQGPQFIFQYYEKEERGRGNFPDRFSARQFPNYSSELNVNALLLGDSALYLCASRQRDKDTQYFGPGTRLTVL.

The chain is built from TRBV11-2 and TRBJ1-1, with D possibly being TRBD1 (5 bases). V gave up 3 bases and J gave up 1 base, with 9 bases separating them. Germline values: CDR1 SGHAT, CDR2 FQNNGV. The CDR3 runs to 14 residues. CDR3 DNA sequence: TGTGCCAGCAGCTTCGCGAGGGGGAACACTGAAGCTTTCTTT. It is translated as CASSFARGNTEAFF.

The rearrangement links TRBV20-1 to TRBJ2-7, with D possibly being TRBD1 (8 bases). From germline, CDR1 is DFQATT and CDR2 SNEGSKA (reference sequence). This CDR3 is 16 amino acids long. Deletions cut 3 bases from V and 4 bases from J, with 22 bases between. CDR3 DNA: TGCAGTGCTAGTTCCGCCCAGCGGGACAGGATTTACGAGCAGTACTTC. It encodes CSASSAQRDRIYEQYF.

The rearrangement joins TRBV19 to TRBJ2-7, with TRBD1 identical over 9 bases. The CDR3 sequence is 15 residues long. Trimming cost V 2 bases and J 2 bases; bases outside gene matches: 4. CDR1 and CDR2 (germline): LNHDA, SQIVND (reference sequence). For the CDR3, the DNA is TGTGCCAGTAGTATAATGGGGACAGGGCCCTACGAGCAGTACTTC. Translating gives CASSIMGTGPYEQYF.

The chain carries TRBV11-1 and TRBJ2-2; D remains ambiguous. Germline assignment: CDR1 SGHAT and CDR2 FQDESV (reference sequence). With 6 bases removed from V and 3 bases from J, the gap between germline ends came to 2 bases. The CDR3 sequence is 11 residues long. CDR3 sequence (DNA): TGTGCCAGCAGTTACACCGGGGAGCTGTTTTTT. It encodes CASSYTGELFF. The whole variable domain, filled in from reference TRBV11-1 and TRBJ2-2, reads EAEVAQSPRYKITEKSQAVAFWCDPISGHATLYWYRQILGQGPELLVQFQDESVVDDSQLPKDRFSAERLKGVDSTLKIQPAELGDSAMYLCASSYTGELFFGEGSRLTVL.

The rearrangement links TRBV10-3 to TRBJ2-7; 9 bases agree with TRBD1. This CDR3 contains 15 residues. Germline values: CDR1 ENHRY, CDR2 SYGVKD. With 8 bases clipped from V and 4 bases from J, the junction kept 12 bases outside the gene matches. The CDR3 DNA reads TGTGCCATCGGGGGCTCGGACAGGGGAGTGTACGAGCAGTACTTC. Its translation is CAIGGSDRGVYEQYF.

The chain is built from TRBV15 and TRBJ2-1; D gene ambiguous. This CDR3 is 17 amino acids long. Germline V gives CDR1 LNHNV, CDR2 YYDKDF (reference sequence). Trimming took off 0 bases at V and 0 bases at J, with 12 bases between the two ends. CDR3 loop: CATSRDSSVGSYNEQFF. CDR3 sequence (DNA): TGTGCCACCAGCAGAGATAGTTCGGTGGGCTCCTACAATGAGCAGTTCTTC.

This chain joins TRBV7-2 and TRBJ2-3, with D hard to call. The CDR3 is 12 residues long. Germline V lookup: CDR1 SGHTA, CDR2 FQGNSA. The V and J ends lost 5 bases and 10 bases respectively, with 13 bases between them. The CDR3 sequence is CASSQAGSPQYF. Here the CDR3 DNA reads TGTGCCAGCAGCCAAGCTGGAAGCCCGCAGTATTTT.

This chain uses TRBV30 with TRBJ1-5; 7 nucleotides match TRBD1. The CDR3 length is 13 residues. The germline V gene encodes CDR1 GTSNPN and CDR2 SVGIG (reference sequence). The J segment lost 7 bases and the V segment lost 2 bases, leaving 5 bases of the junction unmatched. The CDR3 DNA sequence: TGTGCCTGGAGTACAGGGGTCAGCCAGCCCCAGCATTTT. It translates to CAWSTGVSQPQHF.

The chain employs TRBV7-2 and TRBJ1-2, with D possibly being TRBD1 (5 bases). CDR3 length: 12 amino acids. Germline assignment: CDR1 SGHTA and CDR2 FQGNSA. Trimming pared 4 bases from V and 7 bases from J, leaving 10 bases between. The DNA of the CDR3 is TGTGCCAGCAGCTCCCCCGGGGGTGGCTACACCTTC. Its protein product is CASSSPGGGYTF.